Reported below is one T cell receptor (beta chain). The data are from a study of OX40 agonist ivuxolimab in advanced cancers. Clones were read by immunoSEQ multiplex PCR, and TCRdb kept only the in-frame ones, dropping some. The table shows 75,000 to 90,000 clones, with around nine tenths occurring only once. Germline-derived CDR1 and CDR2 are GTSNPN and SVGIG (reference sequence). The trim removed 0 bases at V and 6 bases at J, leaving 11 bases unmatched. The CDR3 is made up of 17 amino acids. The receptor was derived from an adult with an advanced solid tumor such as melanoma, head and neck, liver or kidney cancer. The chain uses TRBV30 and TRBJ2-5; 12 bases map to TRBD2. This specimen was CD4+ or CD8+ T cells sorted from blood, taken in a trial of the OX40 agonist ivuxolimab. The DNA of the CDR3 is TGTGCCTGGAGTGTACTAGCGGGGGGCGGGGGGACAAAGACCCAGTACTTC. Translation: CAWSVLAGGGGTKTQYF.